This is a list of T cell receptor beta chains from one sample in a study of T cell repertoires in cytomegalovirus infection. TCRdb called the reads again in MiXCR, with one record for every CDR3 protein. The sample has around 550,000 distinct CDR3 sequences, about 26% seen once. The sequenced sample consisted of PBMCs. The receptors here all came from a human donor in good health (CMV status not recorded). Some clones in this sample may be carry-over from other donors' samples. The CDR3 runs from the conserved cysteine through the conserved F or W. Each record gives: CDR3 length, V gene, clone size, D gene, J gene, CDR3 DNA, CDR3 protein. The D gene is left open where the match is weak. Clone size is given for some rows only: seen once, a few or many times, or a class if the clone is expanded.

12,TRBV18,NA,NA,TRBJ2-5,TGTGCCAGCTCAGCGGCGGTGGAGACCCAGTACTTC,CASSAAVETQYF
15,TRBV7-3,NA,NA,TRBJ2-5,TGTGCCAGCAGCTTAATGGCGGGGAACCAAGAGACCCAGTACTTC,CASSLMAGNQETQYF
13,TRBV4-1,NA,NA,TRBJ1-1,TGCGCCAGCAGCCAAGAACAGAACACTGAAGCTTTCTTT,CASSQEQNTEAFF
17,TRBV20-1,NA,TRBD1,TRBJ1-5,TGCAGTGCTAGGGTTGGACAGGAGTCATATAGCAATCAGCCCCAGCATTTT,CSARVGQESYSNQPQHF
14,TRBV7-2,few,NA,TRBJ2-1,TGTGCCAGCAGCACCGGGACCTCCCACAATGAGCAGTTCTTC,CASSTGTSHNEQFF
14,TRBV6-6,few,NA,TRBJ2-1,TGTGCCAGCAGTTACTGGGGACGGGACAATGAGCAGTTCTTC,CASSYWGRDNEQFF
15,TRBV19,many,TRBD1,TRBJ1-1,TGTGCCAGCCGACAGGGGGCTTTGGAGAACACTGAAGCTTTCTTT,CASRQGALENTEAFF
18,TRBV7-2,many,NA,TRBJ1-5,TGTGCCAGCAGCTTAATGGCGCCCTTCCCCGGAGACAATCAGCCCCAGCATTTT,CASSLMAPFPGDNQPQHF
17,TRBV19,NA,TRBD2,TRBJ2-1,TGTGCCAGTAGTTTCTTGCCCGGGACTAGCGTATACAATGAGCAGTTCTTC,CASSFLPGTSVYNEQFF
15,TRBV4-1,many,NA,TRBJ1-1,TGCGCCAGCAGCCCTGGGCGGGGCAGGAACACTGAAGCTTTCTTT,CASSPGRGRNTEAFF
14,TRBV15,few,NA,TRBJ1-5,TGTGCCACCAGCAGAGATACTACCCGGAGCCCCCAGCATTTT,CATSRDTTRSPQHF
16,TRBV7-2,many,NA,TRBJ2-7,TGTGCCAGCAGCCCAAGGCTCCGGGCGTTAGGGCCCGAGCAGTACTTC,CASSPRLRALGPEQYF
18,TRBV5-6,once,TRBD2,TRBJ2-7,TGTGCCAGCAGCCCGGGACTAGCGGGGCCATTCAGCTCCTACGAGCAGTACTTC,CASSPGLAGPFSSYEQYF
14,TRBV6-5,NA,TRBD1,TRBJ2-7,TGTGCCAGCAGACCCAAGACAGGGACCTACGAGCAGTACTTC,CASRPKTGTYEQYF
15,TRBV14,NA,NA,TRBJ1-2,TGTGCCAGCAGCCCCCACCACCTCAGCCGCTATGGCTACACCTTC,CASSPHHLSRYGYTF
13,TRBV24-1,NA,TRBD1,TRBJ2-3,TGTGCCACCAGTGCAGGGGGAGTGGATACGCAGTATTTT,CATSAGGVDTQYF
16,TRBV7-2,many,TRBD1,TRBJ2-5,TGTGCCAGCAGCTTAGCGCTCCGGGACAGGGGCGGGACCCAGTACTTC,CASSLALRDRGGTQYF
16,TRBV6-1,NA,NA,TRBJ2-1,TGTGCCAGCAGTTACCGCTTAGGGACCACCACGAATGAGCAGTTCTTC,CASSYRLGTTTNEQFF
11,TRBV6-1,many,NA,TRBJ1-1,TGTGCCAGCAGGTGGAACACTGAAGCTTTCTTT,CASRWNTEAFF
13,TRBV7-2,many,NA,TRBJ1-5,TGTGCCAGCAGCTTATTTAGCAATCAGCCCCAGCATTTT,CASSLFSNQPQHF
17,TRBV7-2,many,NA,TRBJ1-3,TGTGCCAGCAGCTTAGTTCCGGCGTCATCCTCTGGAAACACCATATATTTT,CASSLVPASSSGNTIYF
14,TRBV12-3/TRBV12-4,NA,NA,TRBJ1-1,TGTGCCAGCAGTGTCGGAGGGGGAAGCACTGAAGCTTTCTTT,CASSVGGGSTEAFF
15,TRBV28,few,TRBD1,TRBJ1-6,TGTGCCAGCAGTTCCCCAGGGGGGTATAATTCACCCCTCCACTTT,CASSSPGGYNSPLHF
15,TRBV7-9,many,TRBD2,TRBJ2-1,TGTGCCAGCAGCTTTCTAGCGGATCGTTACAATGAGCAGTTCTTC,CASSFLADRYNEQFF
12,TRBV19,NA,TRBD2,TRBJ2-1,TGTGCCAGCCGGACTAGCGGCAATGAGCAGTTCTTC,CASRTSGNEQFF
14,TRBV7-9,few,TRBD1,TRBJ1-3,TGTGCCAGCAGCTTCGGGACAGCTGGAAACACCATATATTTT,CASSFGTAGNTIYF
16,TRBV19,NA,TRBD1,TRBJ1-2,TGTGCCAGTATTCCGGGACAGGGAGGGACTAACTATGGCTACACCTTC,CASIPGQGGTNYGYTF
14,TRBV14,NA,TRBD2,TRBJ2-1,TGTGCCAGCAGCCAAGTTTACGGCGGGAGCTCCCAGTTCTTC,CASSQVYGGSSQFF
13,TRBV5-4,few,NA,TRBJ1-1,TGTGCCAGCAGCTTGGACGTAAAACTTGAAGCTTTCTTT,CASSLDVKLEAFF
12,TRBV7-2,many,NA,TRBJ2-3,TGTGCCAGCAGACAAGGAGCAGATACGCAGTATTTT,CASRQGADTQYF
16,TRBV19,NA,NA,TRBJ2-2,TGTGCCAGTAGTACCCCGCGCGGGGGCAATACCGGGGAGCTGTTTTTT,CASSTPRGGNTGELFF
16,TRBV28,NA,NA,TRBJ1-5,TGTGCCAGCAACCCTGGGGGGGGCCGGCGCAATCAGCCCCAGCATTTT,CASNPGGGRRNQPQHF
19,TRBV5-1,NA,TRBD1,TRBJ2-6,TGCGCCAGCAGCTTGTCAAGCAGGGGGCGCGGGTCTGGGGCCAACGTCCTGACTTTC,CASSLSSRGRGSGANVLTF
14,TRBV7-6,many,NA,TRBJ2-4,TGTGCCAGCAGCTTAGCAGGAGCTACGGACATTCAGTACTTC,CASSLAGATDIQYF
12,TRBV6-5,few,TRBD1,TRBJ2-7,TGTGCCAGCAGCCGGACAGGGGTGGTCCAGTACTTC,CASSRTGVVQYF
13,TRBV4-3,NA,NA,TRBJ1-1,TGCGCCAGCAGCCCCACAGGGCTTGCTGAAGCTTTCTTT,CASSPTGLAEAFF
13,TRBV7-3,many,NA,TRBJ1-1,TGTGCCAGCAGCTTACGGGGATACACTGAAGCTTTCTTT,CASSLRGYTEAFF
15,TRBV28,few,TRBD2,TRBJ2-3,TGTGCCAGCGGACTGAGCGGGAGGGCCGGGAGTGGGCAGTATTTT,CASGLSGRAGSGQYF
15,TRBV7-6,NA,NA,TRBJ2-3,TGTGCCAGCAGTCCTCTCTGGGGTAGCACAGATACGCAGTATTTT,CASSPLWGSTDTQYF
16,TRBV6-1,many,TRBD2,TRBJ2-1,TGTGCCAGCAGACCCCCACTAGCGGGAGTTGGCAATGAGCAGTTCTTC,CASRPPLAGVGNEQFF